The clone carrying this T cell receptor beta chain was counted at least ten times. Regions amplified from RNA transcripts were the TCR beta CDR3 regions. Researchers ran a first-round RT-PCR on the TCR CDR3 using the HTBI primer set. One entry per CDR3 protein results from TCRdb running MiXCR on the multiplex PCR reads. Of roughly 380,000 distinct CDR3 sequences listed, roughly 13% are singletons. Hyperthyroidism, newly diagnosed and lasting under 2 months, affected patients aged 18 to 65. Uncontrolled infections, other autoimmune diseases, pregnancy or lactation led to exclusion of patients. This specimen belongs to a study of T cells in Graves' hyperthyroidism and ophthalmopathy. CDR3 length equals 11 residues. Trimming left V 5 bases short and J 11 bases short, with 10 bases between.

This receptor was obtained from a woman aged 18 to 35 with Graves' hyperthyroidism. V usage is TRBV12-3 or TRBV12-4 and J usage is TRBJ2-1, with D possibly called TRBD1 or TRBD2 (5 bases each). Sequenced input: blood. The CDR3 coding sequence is TGTGCCAGCAGTGTCGGGACCCAGCAGTTCTTC. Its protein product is CASSVGTQQFF.